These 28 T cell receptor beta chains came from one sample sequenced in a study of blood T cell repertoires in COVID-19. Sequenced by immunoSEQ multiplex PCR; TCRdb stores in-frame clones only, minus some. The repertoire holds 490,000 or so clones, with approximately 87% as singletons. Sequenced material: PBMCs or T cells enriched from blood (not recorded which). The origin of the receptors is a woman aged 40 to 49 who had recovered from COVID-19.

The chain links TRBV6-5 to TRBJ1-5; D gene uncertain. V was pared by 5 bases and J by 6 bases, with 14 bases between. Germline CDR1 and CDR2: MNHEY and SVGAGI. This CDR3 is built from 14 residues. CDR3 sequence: CASSMDSRGQPQHF. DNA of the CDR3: TGTGCCAGCAGTATGGACTCACGCGGTCAGCCCCAGCATTTT.

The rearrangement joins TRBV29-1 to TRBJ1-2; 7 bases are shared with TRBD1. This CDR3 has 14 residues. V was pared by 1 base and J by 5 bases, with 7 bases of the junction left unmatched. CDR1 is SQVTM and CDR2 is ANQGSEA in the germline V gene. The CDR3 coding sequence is TGCAGCGTTGAAGTTAAAGACAGGGAGTATGGCTACACCTTC. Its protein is CSVEVKDREYGYTF. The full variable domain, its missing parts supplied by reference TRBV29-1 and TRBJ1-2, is SAVISQKPSRDICQRGTSLTIQCQVDSQVTMMFWYRQQPGQSLTLIATANQGSEATYESGFVIDKFPISRPNLTFSTLTVSNMSPEDSSIYLCSVEVKDREYGYTFGSGTRLTVV.

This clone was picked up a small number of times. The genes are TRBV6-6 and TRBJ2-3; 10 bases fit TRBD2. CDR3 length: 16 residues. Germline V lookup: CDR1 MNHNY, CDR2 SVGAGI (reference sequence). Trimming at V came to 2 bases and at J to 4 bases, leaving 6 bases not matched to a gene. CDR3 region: CASSYRAGGEADTQYF. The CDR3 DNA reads TGTGCCAGCAGTTACCGAGCGGGAGGGGAGGCAGATACGCAGTATTTT.

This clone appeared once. The DNA for the CDR3 is TGTGCTAGTGGTTCATCCGGGAGGGCCCTCGGAACAGATACGCAGTATTTT. Amino acids: CASGSSGRALGTDTQYF. The J gene is TRBJ2-3, the V gene TRBV12-5; 8 bases agree with TRBD2. The V gene's germline CDR1 is LGHNT and CDR2 FRNRAP. V shed 4 bases, J shed 3 bases, and the junction held 12 bases outside the gene matches. The CDR3 totals 17 residues.

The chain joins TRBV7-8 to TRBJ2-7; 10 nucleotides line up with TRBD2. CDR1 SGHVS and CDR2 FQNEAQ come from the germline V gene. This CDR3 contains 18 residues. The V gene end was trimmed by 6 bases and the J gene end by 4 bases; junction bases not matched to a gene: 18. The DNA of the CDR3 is TGTGCCAGCAGTCCTAGCCCCCACCGAGCGGGAGGGGGTTACGAGCAGTACTTC. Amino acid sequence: CASSPSPHRAGGGYEQYF. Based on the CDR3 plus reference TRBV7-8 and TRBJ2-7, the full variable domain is GAGVSQSPRYKVAKRGQDVALRCDPISGHVSLFWYQQALGQGPEFLTYFQNEAQLDKSGLPSDRFFAERPEGSVSTLKIQRTQQEDSAVYLCASSPSPHRAGGGYEQYFGPGTRLTVT.

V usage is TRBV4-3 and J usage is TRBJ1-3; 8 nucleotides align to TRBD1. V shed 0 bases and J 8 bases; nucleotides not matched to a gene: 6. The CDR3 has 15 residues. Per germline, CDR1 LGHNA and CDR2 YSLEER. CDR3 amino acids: CASSQEGQVGYTIYF. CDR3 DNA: TGCGCCAGCAGCCAAGAGGGACAGGTGGGATACACCATATATTTT.

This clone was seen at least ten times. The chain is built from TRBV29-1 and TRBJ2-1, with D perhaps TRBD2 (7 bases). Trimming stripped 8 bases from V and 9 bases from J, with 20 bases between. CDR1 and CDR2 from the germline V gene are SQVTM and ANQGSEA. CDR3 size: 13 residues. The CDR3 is CSLGAGEDAEQFF. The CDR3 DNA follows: TGCAGCCTGGGGGCGGGAGAGGACGCTGAGCAGTTCTTC.

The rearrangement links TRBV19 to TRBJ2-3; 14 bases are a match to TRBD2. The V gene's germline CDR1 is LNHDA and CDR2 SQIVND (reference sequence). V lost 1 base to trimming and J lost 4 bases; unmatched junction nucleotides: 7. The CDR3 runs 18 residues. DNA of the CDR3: TGTGCCAGTAGTATAGTCGGGACTAGCGGGAGTTGGTCAGATACGCAGTATTTT. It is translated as CASSIVGTSGSWSDTQYF.

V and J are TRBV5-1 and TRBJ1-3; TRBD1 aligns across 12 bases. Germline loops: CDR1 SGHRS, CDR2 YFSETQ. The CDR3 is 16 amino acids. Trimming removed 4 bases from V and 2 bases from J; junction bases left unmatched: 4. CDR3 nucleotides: TGCGCCAGCAGCCCCCGGGACAGGGGGCCTGGAAACACCATATATTTT. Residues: CASSPRDRGPGNTIYF.

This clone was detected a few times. The CDR3 protein is CASSRSSGLTEAFF. CDR3 DNA: TGTGCCAGCAGCCGTTCTTCAGGGTTAACTGAAGCTTTCTTT. This chain connects TRBV5-4 to TRBJ1-1; a possible D gene is TRBD1 (5 bases). The V gene's germline CDR1 is SGHNT and CDR2 YYREEE (reference sequence). Trimming left V 4 bases short and J 5 bases short, with 15 bases between. CDR3 size: 14 residues.

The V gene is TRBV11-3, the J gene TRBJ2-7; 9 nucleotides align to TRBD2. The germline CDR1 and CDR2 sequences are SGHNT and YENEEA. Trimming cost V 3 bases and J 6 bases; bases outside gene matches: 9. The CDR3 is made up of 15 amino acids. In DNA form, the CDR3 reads TGTGCCAGCAGCTTTGAGGCGGGAGGGCCCTCCGAGCAGTACTTC. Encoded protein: CASSFEAGGPSEQYF.

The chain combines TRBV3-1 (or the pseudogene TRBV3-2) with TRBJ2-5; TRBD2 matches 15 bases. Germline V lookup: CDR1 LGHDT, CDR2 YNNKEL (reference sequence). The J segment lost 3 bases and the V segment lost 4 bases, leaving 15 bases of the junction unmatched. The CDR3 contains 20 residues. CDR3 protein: CASSPIKKGTSGRKEETQYF. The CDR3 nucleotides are TGTGCCAGCAGCCCTATAAAGAAGGGGACTAGCGGGAGGAAAGAAGAGACCCAGTACTTC.

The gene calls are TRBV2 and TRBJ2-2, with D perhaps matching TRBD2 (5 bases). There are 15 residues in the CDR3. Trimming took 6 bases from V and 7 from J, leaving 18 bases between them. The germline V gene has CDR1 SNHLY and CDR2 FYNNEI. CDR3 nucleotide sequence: TGTGCCAGCAGAGCTCACGCACTAGGGATCGGGGAGCTGTTTTTT. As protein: CASRAHALGIGELFF.

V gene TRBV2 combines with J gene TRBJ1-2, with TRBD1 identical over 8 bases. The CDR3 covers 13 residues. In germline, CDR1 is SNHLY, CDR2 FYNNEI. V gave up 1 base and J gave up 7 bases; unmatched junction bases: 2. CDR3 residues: CASSEVQGGGYTF. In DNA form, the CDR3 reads TGTGCCAGCAGTGAAGTACAGGGGGGTGGCTACACCTTC. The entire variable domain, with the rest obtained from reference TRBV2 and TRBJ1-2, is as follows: EPEVTQTPSHQVTQMGQEVILRCVPISNHLYFYWYRQILGQKVEFLVSFYNNEISEKSEIFDDQFSVERPDGSNFTLKIRSTKLEDSAMYFCASSEVQGGGYTFGSGTRLTVV.

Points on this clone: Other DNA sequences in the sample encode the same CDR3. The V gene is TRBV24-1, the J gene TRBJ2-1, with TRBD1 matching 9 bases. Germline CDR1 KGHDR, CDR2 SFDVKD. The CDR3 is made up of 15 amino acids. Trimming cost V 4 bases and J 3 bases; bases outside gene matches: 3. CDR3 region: CATSDGQGYYNEQFF. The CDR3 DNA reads TGTGCCACCAGTGACGGACAGGGGTACTACAATGAGCAGTTCTTC.

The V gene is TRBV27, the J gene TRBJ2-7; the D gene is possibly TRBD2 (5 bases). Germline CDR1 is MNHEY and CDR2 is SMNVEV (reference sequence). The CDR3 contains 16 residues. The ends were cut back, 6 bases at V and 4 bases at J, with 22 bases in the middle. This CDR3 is CASSLTEGRFPYEQYF. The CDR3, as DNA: TGTGCCAGCAGCCTAACCGAGGGCAGGTTCCCTTACGAGCAGTACTTC.

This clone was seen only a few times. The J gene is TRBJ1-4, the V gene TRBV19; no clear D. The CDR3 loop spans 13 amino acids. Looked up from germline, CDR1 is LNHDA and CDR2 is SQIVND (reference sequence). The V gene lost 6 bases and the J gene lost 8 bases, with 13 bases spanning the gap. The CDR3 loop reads CASRPEGDEKLFF. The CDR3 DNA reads TGTGCCAGTAGGCCAGAGGGAGACGAAAAACTGTTTTTT. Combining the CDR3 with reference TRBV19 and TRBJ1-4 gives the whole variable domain DGGITQSPKYLFRKEGQNVTLSCEQNLNHDAMYWYRQDPGQGLRLIYYSQIVNDFQKGDIAEGYSVSREKKESFPLTVTSAQKNPTAFYLCASRPEGDEKLFFGSGTQLSVL.

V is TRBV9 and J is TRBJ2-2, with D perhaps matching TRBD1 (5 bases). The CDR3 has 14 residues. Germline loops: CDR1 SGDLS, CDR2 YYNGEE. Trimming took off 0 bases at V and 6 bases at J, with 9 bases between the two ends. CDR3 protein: CASSVGGAAGELFF. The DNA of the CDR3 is TGTGCCAGCAGCGTAGGGGGCGCGGCCGGGGAGCTGTTTTTT.

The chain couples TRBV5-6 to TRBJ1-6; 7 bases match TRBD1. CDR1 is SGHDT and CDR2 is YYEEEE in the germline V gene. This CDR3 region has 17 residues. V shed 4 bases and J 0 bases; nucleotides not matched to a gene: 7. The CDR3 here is CASSMTGPRSYNSPLHF. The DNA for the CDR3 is TGTGCCAGCAGCATGACAGGGCCCCGCTCCTATAATTCACCCCTCCACTTT.

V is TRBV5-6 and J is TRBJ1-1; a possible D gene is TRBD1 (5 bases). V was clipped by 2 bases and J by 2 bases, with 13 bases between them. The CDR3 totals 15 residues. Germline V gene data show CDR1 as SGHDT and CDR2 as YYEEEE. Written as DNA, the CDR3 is TGTGCCAGCAGCTTCCGGGGGGGACCTAACACTGAAGCTTTCTTT. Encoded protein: CASSFRGGPNTEAFF.

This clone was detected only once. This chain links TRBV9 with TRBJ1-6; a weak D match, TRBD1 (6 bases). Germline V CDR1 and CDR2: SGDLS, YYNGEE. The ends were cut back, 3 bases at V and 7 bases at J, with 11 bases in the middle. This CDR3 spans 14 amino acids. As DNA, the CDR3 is TGTGCCAGCAGCGGGGACATCCGGAATTCACCCCTCCACTTT. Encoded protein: CASSGDIRNSPLHF. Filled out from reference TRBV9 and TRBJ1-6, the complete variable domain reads DSGVTQTPKHLITATGQRVTLRCSPRSGDLSVYWYQQSLDQGLQFLIQYYNGEERAKGNILERFSAQQFPDLHSELNLSSLELGDSALYFCASSGDIRNSPLHFGNGTRLTVT.

This CDR3 reads CASRRQHSYEQYF. As DNA, the CDR3 is TGCGCCAGCAGACGACAGCACTCCTACGAGCAGTACTTC. V gene TRBV5-1 combines with J gene TRBJ2-7; weak D call: TRBD1 (5 bases). This CDR3 comprises 13 residues. V lost 5 bases to trimming and J lost 0 bases, with 9 bases between them. From germline, CDR1 is SGHRS and CDR2 YFSETQ. Using reference TRBV5-1 and TRBJ2-7 for the parts outside the CDR3, the full variable domain is KAGVTQTPRYLIKTRGQQVTLSCSPISGHRSVSWYQQTPGQGLQFLFEYFSETQRNKGNFPGRFSGRQFSNSRSEMNVSTLELGDSALYLCASRRQHSYEQYFGPGTRLTVT.

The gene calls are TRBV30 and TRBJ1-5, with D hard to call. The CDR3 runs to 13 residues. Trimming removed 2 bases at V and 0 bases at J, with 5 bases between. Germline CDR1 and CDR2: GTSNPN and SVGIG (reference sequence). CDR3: CAWSNYSNQPQHF. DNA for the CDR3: TGTGCCTGGAGTAATTATAGCAATCAGCCCCAGCATTTT.

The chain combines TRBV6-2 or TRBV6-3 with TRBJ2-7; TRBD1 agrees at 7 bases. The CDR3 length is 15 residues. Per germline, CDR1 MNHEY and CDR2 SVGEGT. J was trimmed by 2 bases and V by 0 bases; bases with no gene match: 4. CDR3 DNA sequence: TGTGCCAGCAGTTACTCACGGGACAGAGCCTACGAGCAGTACTTC. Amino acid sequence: CASSYSRDRAYEQYF.

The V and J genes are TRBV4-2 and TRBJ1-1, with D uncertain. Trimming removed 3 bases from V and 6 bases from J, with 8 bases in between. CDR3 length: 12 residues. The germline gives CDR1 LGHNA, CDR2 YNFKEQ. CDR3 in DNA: TGTGCCAGCAGCCAGGAGAGGGCTGAAGCTTTCTTT. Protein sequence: CASSQERAEAFF.

The DNA of the CDR3 is TGTGCCATCAGTGAGGACAGGAGCAATCAGCCCCAGCATTTT. Residues: CAISEDRSNQPQHF. The chain combines TRBV10-3 with TRBJ1-5; weak D call: TRBD1 (6 bases). Trimming cost V 2 bases and J 1 base, with 6 bases left between them. The CDR3 totals 14 residues. CDR1 and CDR2 (germline): ENHRY, SYGVKD.

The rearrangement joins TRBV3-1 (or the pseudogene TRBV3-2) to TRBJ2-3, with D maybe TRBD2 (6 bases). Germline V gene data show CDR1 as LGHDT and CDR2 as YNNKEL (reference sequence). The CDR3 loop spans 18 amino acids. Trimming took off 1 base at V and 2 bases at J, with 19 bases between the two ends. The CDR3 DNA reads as TGTGCCAGCAGCCAAGTGGAGCTCCGGGACTCGGACACAGATACGCAGTATTTT. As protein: CASSQVELRDSDTDTQYF.

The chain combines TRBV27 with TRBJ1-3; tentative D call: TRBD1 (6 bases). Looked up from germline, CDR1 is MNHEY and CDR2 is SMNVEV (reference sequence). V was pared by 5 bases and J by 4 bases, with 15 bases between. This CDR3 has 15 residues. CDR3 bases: TGTGCCAGCAGTCCCCAGGGGTTCGTCGGAAACACCATATATTTT. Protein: CASSPQGFVGNTIYF.